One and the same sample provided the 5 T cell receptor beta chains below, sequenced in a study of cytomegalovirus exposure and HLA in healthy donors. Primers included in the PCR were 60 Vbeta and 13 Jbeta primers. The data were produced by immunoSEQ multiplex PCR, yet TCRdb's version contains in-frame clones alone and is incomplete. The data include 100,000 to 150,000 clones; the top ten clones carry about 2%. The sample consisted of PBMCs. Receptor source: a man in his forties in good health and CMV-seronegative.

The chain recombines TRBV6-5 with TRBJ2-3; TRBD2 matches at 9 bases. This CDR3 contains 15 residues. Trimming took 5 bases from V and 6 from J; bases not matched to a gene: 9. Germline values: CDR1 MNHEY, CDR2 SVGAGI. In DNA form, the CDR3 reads TGTGCCAGCAGTAGCCCGGGACTAGCAGGGGATACGCAGTATTTT. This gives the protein CASSSPGLAGDTQYF.

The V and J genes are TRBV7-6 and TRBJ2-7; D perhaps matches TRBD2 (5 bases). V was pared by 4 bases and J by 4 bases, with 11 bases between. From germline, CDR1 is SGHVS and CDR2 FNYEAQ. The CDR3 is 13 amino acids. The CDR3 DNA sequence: TGTGCCAGCAGCTCCCCGGACTCGTACGAGCAGTACTTC. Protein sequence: CASSSPDSYEQYF.

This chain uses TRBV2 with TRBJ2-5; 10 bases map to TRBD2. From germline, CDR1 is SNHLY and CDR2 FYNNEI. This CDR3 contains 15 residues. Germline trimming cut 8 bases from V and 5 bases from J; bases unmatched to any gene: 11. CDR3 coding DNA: TGTGCCAGCGGGGGAGCGGGAGGGCCCCGGGAGACCCAGTACTTC. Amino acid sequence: CASGGAGGPRETQYF.

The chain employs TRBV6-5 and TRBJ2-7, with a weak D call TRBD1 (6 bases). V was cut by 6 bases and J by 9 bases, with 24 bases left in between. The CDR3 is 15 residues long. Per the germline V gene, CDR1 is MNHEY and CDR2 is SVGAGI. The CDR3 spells CASSPSTGLARRQYF. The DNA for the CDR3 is TGTGCCAGCAGCCCCTCGACAGGTCTTGCAAGGAGGCAGTACTTC.

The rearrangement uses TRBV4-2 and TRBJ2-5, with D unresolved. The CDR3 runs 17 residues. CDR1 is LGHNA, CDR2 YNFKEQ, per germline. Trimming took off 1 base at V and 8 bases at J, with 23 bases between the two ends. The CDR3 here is CASSQAPQPQSSPTQYF. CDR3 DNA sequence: TGTGCCAGCAGCCAAGCCCCCCAACCACAGTCCTCACCAACCCAGTACTTC.